This TCR beta chain was obtained from a study of T cell responses to AZD1222 COVID-19 vaccine. In this sample, this clone turned up a few times. The antigen is not known. Overall study findings and caveats: Only a handful of AZD1222 recipients, more than five in all, had baseline seropositivity. Repertoires were sampled only after the peak T cell response. Regions 160-218 and 743-854 dominated among vaccine-associated CD4 TCRs spanning spike.

Sequencing was performed with immunoSEQ multiplex PCR; in TCRdb, only in-frame clones are kept and a portion is missing. The sample shows 95,000 to 150,000 clones, approximately 90% of them seen only once. The V end lost 2 bases, the J end lost 4 bases, and 9 bases lay between the germline ends. The CDR3 sequence is 14 residues long. Germline V gene sequence: CDR1 SGHRS, CDR2 YFSETQ. This sequence was found in an adult in good health. The chain joins TRBV5-1 to TRBJ2-2, with D unclear. The sample consisted of peripheral blood, taken on day 0 of AZD1222 vaccination. CDR3 nucleotide sequence: TGCGCCAGCAGCTTTATCGGTTCCACCGGGGAGCTGTTTTTT. Translating it yields CASSFIGSTGELFF.